This T cell receptor beta chain derives from a study of human T cells and chemical hapten exposure. Stated time point: patch test 1, 2 weeks after DPC sensitization. Treatment denoted: therapeutic diphenylcyclopropenone sensitization with weekly scalp DPC. There are many counts of this clonotype. TCRdb reprocessed the RACE reads with MiXCR, giving one entry per CDR3 protein. Of about 360,000 distinct CDR3 sequences in the sample, approximately 6.3% were seen once. This CDR3 is built from 12 residues. With 5 bases clipped from V and 4 bases from J, the junction kept 2 bases outside the gene matches. Looked up from germline, CDR1 is SNHLY and CDR2 is FYNNEI.

The sequenced sample was whole blood, obtained in connection with sensitization to the hapten diphenylcyclopropenone (DPC). The sequence was collected from a woman aged 18-30 years with alopecia areata. Some clones in this sample may be carry-over from other donors' samples. The J gene is TRBJ2-7, the V gene TRBV2; TRBD1 agrees at 7 bases. Here the CDR3 reads CASSRDRYEQYF. CDR3 sequence (DNA): TGTGCCAGCAGTAGGGACAGATACGAGCAGTACTTC.